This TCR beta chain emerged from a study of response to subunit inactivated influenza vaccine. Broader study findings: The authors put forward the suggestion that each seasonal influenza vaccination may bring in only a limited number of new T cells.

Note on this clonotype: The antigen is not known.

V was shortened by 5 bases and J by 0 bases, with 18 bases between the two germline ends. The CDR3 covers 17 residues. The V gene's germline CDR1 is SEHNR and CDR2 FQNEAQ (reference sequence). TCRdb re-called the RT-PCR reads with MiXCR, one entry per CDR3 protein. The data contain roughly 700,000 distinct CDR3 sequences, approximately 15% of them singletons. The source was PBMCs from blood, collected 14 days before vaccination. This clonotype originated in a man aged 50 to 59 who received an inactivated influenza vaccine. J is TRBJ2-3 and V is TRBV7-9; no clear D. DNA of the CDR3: TGTGCCAGCAGCCCTGGATCGACGGCCGCTAGCACAGATACGCAGTATTTT. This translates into CASSPGSTAASTDTQYF.